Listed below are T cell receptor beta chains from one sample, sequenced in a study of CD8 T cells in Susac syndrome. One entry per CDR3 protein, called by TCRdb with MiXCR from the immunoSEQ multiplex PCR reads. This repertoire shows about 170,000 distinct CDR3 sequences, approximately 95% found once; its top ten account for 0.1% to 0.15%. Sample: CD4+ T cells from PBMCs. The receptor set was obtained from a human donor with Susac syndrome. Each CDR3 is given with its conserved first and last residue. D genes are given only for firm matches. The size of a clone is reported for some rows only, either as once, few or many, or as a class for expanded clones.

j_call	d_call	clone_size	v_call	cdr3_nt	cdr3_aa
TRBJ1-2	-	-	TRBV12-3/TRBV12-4	TGTGCCAGCAGCCAGGGTATGGGTGGCTACACCTTC	CASSQGMGGYTF
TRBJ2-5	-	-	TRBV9	TGTGCCAGCAGCGTAGGTCAACCGGGGACGGGGACCCAGTACTTC	CASSVGQPGTGTQYF
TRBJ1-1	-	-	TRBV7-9	TGTGCCAGCAGCTTAGGGAGCGGCGCTGAAGCTTTCTTT	CASSLGSGAEAFF
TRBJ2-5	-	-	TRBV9	TGTGCCAGCAGCGGTGTTGGGCAGGGTAAAGAGACCCAGTACTTC	CASSGVGQGKETQYF
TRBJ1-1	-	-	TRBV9	TGTGCCAGCAGCGCCCGGTTTGACACTGAAGCTTTCTTT	CASSARFDTEAFF
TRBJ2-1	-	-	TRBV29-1	TGCAGCGTCCGCCTGACAGGCCCTTACAATGAGCAGTTCTTC	CSVRLTGPYNEQFF
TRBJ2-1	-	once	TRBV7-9	TGTGCCGTCACGTCGCCTGAGCAGTTCTTC	CAVTSPEQFF
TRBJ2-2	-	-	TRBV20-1	TGCAGTGCTACGGACAGACCTGGCACCGGGGAGCTGTTTTTT	CSATDRPGTGELFF
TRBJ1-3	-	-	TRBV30	TGTGCCTGGAGTGGGGACTCTGGAAACACCATATATTTT	CAWSGDSGNTIYF
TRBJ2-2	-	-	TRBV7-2	TGTGCCAGCAGCTTTCAACCAGGAAAAACCGGGGAGCTGTTTTTT	CASSFQPGKTGELFF
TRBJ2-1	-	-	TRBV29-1	TGCAGCGCCTCGGGATCGCCGCAGTTCTTC	CSASGSPQFF
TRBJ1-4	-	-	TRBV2	TGTGCCAGCAGTGAAATGCGCGGTTCCAAACTGTTTTTT	CASSEMRGSKLFF